This passage covers 26 T cell receptor beta chains from one sample sequenced in a study of CD4 and CD8 cells across lung adenocarcinoma regions. TCRdb called the PCR reads again in MiXCR, with one record for every CDR3 protein. The sample consists of 9,000 to 15,000 distinct CDR3 sequences, approximately 50% of them appearing once. Sample: CD8+ T cells from the center of a lung tumor. These receptors all stem from a female donor with lung adenocarcinoma. The CD4 and CD8 labels of this study may be unreliable.

Of note for this clonotype: Mismatch with germline at one junction end may stem from a read error. The chain joins TRBV11-1 to TRBJ2-3; 8 positions agree with TRBD2. CDR3 size: 17 residues. CDR1 SGHAT and CDR2 FQDESV come from the germline V gene (reference sequence). The chain's CDR3 is CASSRRGGPRGKDTQYF. The CDR3 DNA reads as TGTGCCAGCAGCCGCCGCGGGGGGCCCAGAGGCAAAGATACTCAGTATTTT.

Note on this clonotype: An end of the junction does not agree with germline; a read error may underlie this. This chain joins TRBV6-1 and TRBJ2-1, with D unresolved. The CDR3 contains 12 residues. Germline V gene sequence: CDR1 MNHNS, CDR2 SASEGT. CDR3 region: CASSDTQETQYF. Written as DNA, the CDR3 is TGTGCCAGCAGCGACACACAAGAGACCCAGTACTTT.

The CDR3 sequence is CASSPKSSGRAREQFF. As DNA, the CDR3 is TGTGCCAGCAGCCCTAAGAGTAGCGGGAGGGCCCGCGAGCAGTTCTTC. This chain links TRBV11-2 with TRBJ2-1; 11 bases agree with TRBD2. CDR1 SGHAT and CDR2 FQNNGV come from the germline V gene. Trimming took 5 bases from V and 10 from J; bases not matched to a gene: 13. CDR3 length: 16 residues. Full variable domain (missing parts from reference TRBV11-2 and TRBJ2-1): EAGVAQSPRYKIIEKRQSVAFWCNPISGHATLYWYQQILGQGPKLLIQFQNNGVVDDSQLPKDRFSAERLKGVDSTLKIQPAKLEDSAVYLCASSPKSSGRAREQFFGPGTRLTVL.

Comments on this clonotype: Its ends do not fully match the called genes, so a read error is possible. The chain employs TRBV6-1 and TRBJ2-3; TRBD2 matches 10 bases. CDR3 size: 16 residues. Per germline, CDR1 MNHNS and CDR2 SASEGT. CDR3 DNA sequence: TGTGCCAGCGGTCCTAGCGGGGGCCCTGACACAGATACGCAGTACTTT. This encodes CASGPSGGPDTDTQYF.

The chain combines TRBV10-1 with TRBJ2-3; TRBD1 is a possible D gene (6 bases). CDR1 WNHNN and CDR2 SYGVQD come from the germline V gene (reference sequence). The CDR3 spans 13 residues. The V end lost 3 bases, the J end lost 11 bases, and 15 bases lay between the germline ends. Here the CDR3 DNA reads TGCGCCAGCAGTGACAGGGGCACCGAGGAGCAGTATTTT. It encodes CASSDRGTEEQYF.

The CDR3 is CASTPRWGLRSSYNSPLHF. Here the CDR3 DNA reads TGCGCCAGCACCCCCAGATGGGGGTTACGGAGCTCCTATAATTCACCCCTCCACTTT. This chain links TRBV10-1 with TRBJ1-6, with TRBD1 as a possible D gene (5 bases). Between the trimmed V and J ends, which lost 7 bases and 0 bases, there was a span of 22 bases. Germline CDR1 is WNHNN and CDR2 is SYGVQD (reference sequence). The CDR3 sequence is 19 residues long.

This clonotype came up a few times. The chain has TRBV27 and TRBJ1-2, with 7 bases lining up with TRBD1. CDR1 is MNHEY, CDR2 SMNVEV, per germline (reference sequence). CDR3 length equals 16 residues. V lost 5 bases, J lost 1 base, and 10 bases stayed unmatched. Here the CDR3 reads CASSLDRAGGNYGYTF. CDR3 DNA sequence: TGTGCCAGCAGTCTAGACAGGGCGGGTGGTAACTATGGCTACACCTTC.

The chain joins TRBV6-1 to TRBJ1-4; D not resolved. V was trimmed by 6 bases and J by 7 bases, leaving 12 bases between them. Germline V gene lookup returns CDR1 MNHNS and CDR2 SASEGT. The CDR3 has 13 amino acids. CDR3 protein: CASRSVDLEKLFF. CDR3 coding DNA: TGTGCCAGCAGATCCGTCGACCTTGAAAAACTGTTTTTT.

The chain recombines TRBV4-1 with TRBJ1-1; 8 nucleotides line up with TRBD1. This CDR3 spans 15 amino acids. Germline trimming cut 1 base from V and 0 bases from J; bases unmatched to any gene: 1. Germline CDR1 is MGHRA and CDR2 is YSYEKL. The CDR3 reads CASSQGQGMNTEAFF. The CDR3 DNA reads TGCGCCAGCAGCCAAGGACAGGGGATGAACACTGAAGCTTTCTTT.

This clonotype was observed a handful of times. V usage is TRBV3-1 and J usage is TRBJ2-1; the D gene is possibly TRBD2 (7 bases). Germline loops: CDR1 LGHDT, CDR2 YNNKEL (reference sequence). This CDR3 has 16 amino acids. Between the trimmed V and J ends, which lost 1 base and 9 bases, there was a span of 19 bases. CDR3 sequence (DNA): TGTGCCAGCAGCCAAGTAGGGGGGGGGGCCCGGGGTGAGCAGTTCTTC. Translating it yields CASSQVGGGARGEQFF.

Remarks on this clonotype: At one end, the junction sequence differs from germline, possibly due to a read error. The chain recombines TRBV6-1 with TRBJ2-3; D is tentatively TRBD1 or TRBD2 (5 bases each). The CDR3 runs to 15 residues. Germline lookup yields CDR1 MNHNS and CDR2 SASEGT. CDR3 DNA: TGTGCCAGCAGTGAGAGCCGGGGCAACCAAGATACCCAGTATTTT. Amino acid sequence: CASSESRGNQDTQYF.

The rearrangement links TRBV27 to TRBJ2-1; D is unresolved. With the DNA end fitting TRBJ2-7 better, the J assignment may be wrong. The CDR3 is 13 residues long. In germline, CDR1 is MNHEY, CDR2 SMNVEV (reference sequence). In nucleotides, the CDR3 is TGTGCCAGCAGTTTATCGGACGGCTACGAGCAGTACTTC. Translation: CASSLSDGYEQYF.

V and J are TRBV6-1 and TRBJ2-1, with 10 bases that match TRBD2. Germline V gives CDR1 MNHNS, CDR2 SASEGT. Losses at the gene ends were 6 bases for V and 1 base for J; bases not matched to a gene: 12. The CDR3 is made up of 18 amino acids. The CDR3 DNA follows: TGTGCCAGCAGACTGGGGGCTAGCGGGAGATATTCCTACAATGAGCAGTTCTTC. As protein: CASRLGASGRYSYNEQFF.

This clonotype was seen ten or more times. This chain joins TRBV6-1 and TRBJ2-2, with D maybe TRBD1 (6 bases). The V end was cut by 8 bases, the J end by 1 base, with 14 bases between. The germline gives CDR1 MNHNS, CDR2 SASEGT. The CDR3 has 15 residues. CDR3 coding DNA: TGTGCCAGCCAGGCAGGGACATGGAACACCGGGGAGCTGTTTTTT. It yields the protein CASQAGTWNTGELFF.

The rearrangement links TRBV6-5 to TRBJ2-1; the match to TRBD1 covers 7 bases. The V gene's germline CDR1 is MNHEY and CDR2 SVGAGI. The CDR3 is 15 residues long. The trim removed 3 bases at V and 7 bases at J, leaving 9 bases unmatched. CDR3 amino acids: CASSYTGTAPNEQFF. CDR3 DNA sequence: TGTGCCAGCAGTTATACCGGGACAGCCCCTAATGAGCAGTTCTTC.

The chain recombines TRBV10-1 with TRBJ1-1, with D hard to call. With 2 bases removed from V and 5 bases from J, the gap between germline ends came to 12 bases. The CDR3 consists of 14 residues. CDR1 WNHNN and CDR2 SYGVQD come from the germline V gene (reference sequence). Here the CDR3 reads CASSERPSGTEAFF. The CDR3 nucleotides read TGCGCCAGCAGTGAGCGTCCTTCGGGGACTGAAGCTTTCTTT.

As to this clonotype: Compared with germline, one end of the junction differs, possibly owing to a read error. The genes are TRBV6-1 and TRBJ2-3; perhaps D is TRBD1 or TRBD2 (5 bases each). Looked up from germline, CDR1 is MNHNS and CDR2 is SASEGT. This CDR3 region has 16 residues. The CDR3 region is CASSVTGQRATNTQYF. CDR3 DNA sequence: TGTGCCAGCAGCGTTACGGGGCAGCGAGCCACAAATACGCAGTATTTT.

In this sample, this clonotype turned up a few times. V is TRBV27 and J is TRBJ2-1; maybe TRBD1 (5 bases). V lost 6 bases and J 9 bases, leaving 15 bases between the germline ends. This CDR3 spans 13 amino acids. In germline, CDR1 is MNHEY, CDR2 SMNVEV (reference sequence). CDR3 sequence reads: CASSKIPGSEQFF. CDR3 sequence (DNA): TGTGCCAGCAGCAAAATCCCAGGGTCTGAGCAGTTCTTC.

This clonotype is labeled medium-sized. The chain employs TRBV6-1 and TRBJ2-3; TRBD2 might be the D (6 bases). Looked up from germline, CDR1 is MNHNS and CDR2 is SASEGT. This CDR3 contains 15 residues. Trimming removed 5 bases at V and 7 bases at J, with 19 bases between. CDR3 in DNA: TGTGCCAGCAGTCGGGGGTCTCAAAGGGGAAATACGCAGTATTTT. This codes for CASSRGSQRGNTQYF.

The chain links TRBV6-1 to TRBJ2-3, with unresolved D. CDR1 is MNHNS and CDR2 is SASEGT in the germline V gene. The V end lost 9 bases, the J end lost 11 bases, and 27 bases lay between the germline ends. There are 15 residues in the CDR3. Here the CDR3 DNA reads TGTGCCAGGGGCTTCTCCGCTGCGAGCACCAATGAGCAGTATTTT. It specifies CARGFSAASTNEQYF.

Many counts were recorded for this clonotype. The gene calls are TRBV6-1 and TRBJ1-2; the D is unclear. This CDR3 comprises 16 residues. V was cut by 3 bases and J by 2 bases, with 16 bases left in between. Germline V gene data show CDR1 as MNHNS and CDR2 as SASEGT. Here the CDR3 DNA reads TGTGCCAGCAGTGACTGGTCGACGGCCCAAAACTATGGCTACACCTTC. It codes for CASSDWSTAQNYGYTF.

The rearrangement joins TRBV6-1 to TRBJ2-3, with TRBD1 matching 9 bases. V trimming: 6 bases; J trimming: 10 bases; junction bases outside the gene matches: 11. This CDR3 comprises 14 residues. The germline CDR1 and CDR2 sequences are MNHNS and SASEGT. In nucleotides, the CDR3 is TGTGCCAGCAGCCGGCCGGACAGGACAGGGGCGCAGTATTTT. Its translation is CASSRPDRTGAQYF.

This clonotype is classed as medium-sized (0.01 to 0.1%). This sequence joins TRBV6-1 and TRBJ2-3; 8 bases are shared with TRBD1. Germline V lookup: CDR1 MNHNS, CDR2 SASEGT. The CDR3 is 14 residues long. V dropped 6 bases and J dropped 3; count of bases not matched to a gene: 5. CDR3 residues: CASRVGTGTDTQYF. CDR3 sequence (DNA): TGTGCCAGCAGGGTTGGGACAGGTACAGATACGCAGTATTTT.

This clonotype was seen repeatedly, ten times or more. This rearrangement joins TRBV12-3 or TRBV12-4 to TRBJ1-1; TRBD1 agrees at 12 bases. Trimming removed 5 bases from V and 4 bases from J; junction bases left unmatched: 8. The CDR3 is made up of 16 amino acids. CDR3 sequence reads: CASSKPPGQGATEAFF. DNA for the CDR3: TGTGCCAGCAGTAAACCTCCGGGACAGGGGGCCACTGAAGCTTTCTTT.

About this clonotype itself: A much larger clone is a single base away; this may be a read error. The chain is built from TRBV6-5 and TRBJ2-2; 8 positions match TRBD1. CDR1 and CDR2 (germline): MNHEY, SVGAGI. The CDR3 totals 18 residues. This CDR3 is CASSSKRGTGLNTGEQFF. CDR3 in DNA: TGTGCCAGCAGTTCAAAACGTGGGACAGGACTAAACACCGGGGAGCAGTTTTTT.

The chain combines TRBV10-2 with TRBJ2-1; 9 nucleotides match TRBD1. This CDR3 is built from 13 residues. Germline-derived CDR1 and CDR2 are WSHSY and SAAADI. After removal of 10 bases from V and 5 bases from J, the junction contained 6 bases not matched to a gene. The DNA for the CDR3 is TGCGCCATCAGGACAGGGGCGGACAATGAGCAGTTCTTC. Its protein product is CAIRTGADNEQFF.